One T cell receptor beta chain is described in this entry. Its matching antigen is unknown. The PCR made use of 60 Vbeta and 13 Jbeta primers. Sequenced by immunoSEQ multiplex PCR; TCRdb stores in-frame clones only, minus some. The table shows about 140,000 clones, with approximately 82% occurring only once. This sample was taken from a study of cytomegalovirus exposure and HLA in healthy donors. Regarding the study as a whole: Within an earlier analysis, most TCR beta V segments proved productive either about 90% or about 30% of the time. A later analysis found that most CMV-associated TCR beta chains appeared HLA-restricted. The authors later found TCR association rates varying by HLA locus, with DRB1 most and HLA-C fewest.

This CDR3 comprises 14 residues. Unmatched junction bases numbered 8, after V lost 8 bases and J lost 4 bases. Germline values: CDR1 LNHDA, CDR2 SQIVND (reference sequence). The V call is TRBV19, the J call TRBJ2-1, with 7 bases fitting TRBD2. The material sequenced was PBMCs. The sequence was obtained from a man in his thirties or forties in good health and CMV-seropositive. The CDR3 spells CASERGWGYNEQFF. In DNA form, the CDR3 reads TGTGCCAGTGAGCGGGGTTGGGGTTACAATGAGCAGTTCTTC.